These 5 T cell receptor beta chains were sequenced from one sample in a study of regulatory T cells in long-lasting Graves disease. The time point denotes: newly diagnosed GD, antithyroid drugs for less than 3 months. PBMC RNA served as the TCR library source. Both iRepertoire HTBI primers and Arm-PCR of CDR3 regions were used to build the TCR beta libraries. TCRdb reprocessed the multiplex PCR reads with MiXCR, giving one entry per CDR3 protein. Among 450,000 to 650,000 distinct CDR3 sequences, about 16% were seen once, and the ten largest hold just under 25%. The sample also formed part of further work on T cells in Graves' hyperthyroidism and ophthalmopathy.

The sequencing used peripheral blood mononuclear cells (PBMCs), collected at new diagnosis, from a patient treated with antithyroid drugs. Receptors were obtained from a woman aged 35 to 60 with Graves disease.

This clonotype was detected many times. The gene calls are TRBV20-1 and TRBJ1-1; possible D gene TRBD1, 5 bases. In germline, CDR1 is DFQATT, CDR2 SNEGSKA (reference sequence). V lost 7 bases and J 4 bases, leaving 13 bases between the germline ends. This CDR3 is 12 amino acids long. The chain's CDR3 is CSVSGGSTEAFF. DNA of the CDR3: TGCAGTGTTAGCGGGGGAAGCACTGAAGCTTTCTTT.

This clonotype was detected many times. The V and J genes are TRBV3-1 and TRBJ2-6, with D uncertain. The CDR3 sequence is 14 residues long. V lost 4 bases and J 1 base, leaving 5 bases between the germline ends. In germline, CDR1 is LGHDT, CDR2 YNNKEL (reference sequence). CDR3 sequence: CASSPHSGANVLTF. The DNA for the CDR3 is TGTGCCAGCAGCCCTCATTCTGGGGCCAACGTCCTGACTTTC.

This clonotype was picked up many times. The chain has TRBV7-9 and TRBJ1-1; D uncertain. Trimming took off 0 bases at V and 7 bases at J, with 12 bases between the two ends. The CDR3 sequence is 14 residues long. CDR1 and CDR2 from the germline V gene are SEHNR and FQNEAQ (reference sequence). CDR3 amino acids: CASSLAPVSGEAFF. The CDR3 bases are TGTGCCAGCAGCTTAGCGCCGGTCTCGGGTGAAGCTTTCTTT. Full variable domain (rest looked up from reference TRBV7-9 and TRBJ1-1): DTGVSQNPRHKITKRGQNVTFRCDPISEHNRLYWYRQTLGQGPEFLTYFQNEAQLEKSRLLSDRFSAERPKGSFSTLEIQRTEQGDSAMYLCASSLAPVSGEAFFGQGTRLTVV.

The chain recombines TRBV12-3 or TRBV12-4 with TRBJ2-7, with 10 bases that match TRBD2. Trimming removed 6 bases from V and 4 bases from J; junction bases left unmatched: 9. There are 15 residues in the CDR3. The CDR3 region is CASSLSSGGQYEQYF. CDR3 nucleotides: TGTGCCAGCAGCCTCTCTAGCGGGGGCCAATACGAGCAGTACTTC.

This clonotype has more than one count but fewer than ten. The gene calls are TRBV7-3 and TRBJ2-2; perhaps TRBD2 as D (7 bases). This CDR3 has 23 amino acids. CDR1 is SGHTA, CDR2 FQGTGA, per germline. Trimming shortened V by 0 bases and J by 5 bases, and 34 bases separated the two germline ends. CDR3 coding DNA: TGTGCCAGCAGCTTAACGAACGATAAAATTTACAGGGCCAAAAGAGCGGGAACCGGGGAGCTGTTTTTT. Translation: CASSLTNDKIYRAKRAGTGELFF.